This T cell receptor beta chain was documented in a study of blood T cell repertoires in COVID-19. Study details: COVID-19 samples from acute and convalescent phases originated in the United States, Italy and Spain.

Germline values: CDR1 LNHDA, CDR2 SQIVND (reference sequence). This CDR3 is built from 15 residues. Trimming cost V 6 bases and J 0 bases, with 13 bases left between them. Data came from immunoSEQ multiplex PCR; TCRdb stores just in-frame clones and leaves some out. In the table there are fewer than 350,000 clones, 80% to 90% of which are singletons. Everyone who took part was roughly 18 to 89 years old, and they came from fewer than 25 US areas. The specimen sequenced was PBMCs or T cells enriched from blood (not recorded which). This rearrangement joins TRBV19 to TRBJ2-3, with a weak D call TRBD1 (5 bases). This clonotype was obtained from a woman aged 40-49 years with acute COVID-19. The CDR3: CASRWGVSSTDTQYF. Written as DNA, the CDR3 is TGTGCCAGTAGATGGGGCGTTTCTAGCACAGATACGCAGTATTTT.